Listed below are T cell receptor beta chains from one sample, sequenced in a study of T-cell memory formation after mild COVID-19. TCRdb reanalysed the 5' RACE reads using MiXCR and keeps one entry per CDR3 protein. The repertoire consists of roughly 130,000 distinct CDR3 sequences, with around 6.3% occurring once and the leading ten covering 2.2%. Sequencing used PBMCs or a T cell subset sorted from them (not recorded which). These TCRs come from an adult woman who had mild COVID-19 (a few samples of this study predate the infection). Cell type and time point are not known. CDR3s include the opening cysteine and the closing phenylalanine or tryptophan.

v_call,j_call,cdr3_aa
TRBV12-3/TRBV12-4,TRBJ2-1,CASSSRGAYNEQFF
TRBV20-1,TRBJ1-2,CSAPEGGNYGYTF
TRBV5-1,TRBJ2-7,CASSLGASGNYEQYF
TRBV7-8,TRBJ1-6,CASTETNNSPLHF
TRBV5-1,TRBJ2-5,CASSLGLAGGQETQYF
TRBV6-5,TRBJ2-1,CASSGTSGDNEQFF
TRBV18,TRBJ2-7,CASSTQGASYEQYF
TRBV7-3,TRBJ1-3,CASSSRPGNTIYF
TRBV5-1,TRBJ1-2,CASSGDGYGYTF
TRBV5-1,TRBJ2-3,CASSLSGTPDTQYF
TRBV5-1,TRBJ2-1,CASSLEGAYNEQFF
TRBV7-6,TRBJ1-6,CASSAVEGSGSPLHF
TRBV5-5,TRBJ2-7,CASRKNTGPVSDYEQYF
TRBV7-2,TRBJ2-2,CASSSRALLNTGELFF
TRBV5-6,TRBJ1-1,CASSLGPPGQRLIGVEAFF
TRBV10-3,NA,CAISELGGEPQYF
TRBV5-1,TRBJ2-1,CASSTQGQGIFNEQFF
TRBV6-6,TRBJ2-7,CASTETDGSYEQYF
TRBV27,TRBJ1-4,CASSYATDNNEKLFF
TRBV5-5,TRBJ2-3,CASSQRLLLTQYF
TRBV9,TRBJ1-2,CASSPSIGRYGYTF
TRBV2,TRBJ2-7,CASSDRTGYYEQYF
TRBV20-1,TRBJ1-2,CSADPGAPTSYGYTF
TRBV11-1,TRBJ2-4,CASSSAGGRQNIQYF
TRBV9,TRBJ2-7,CASSVAPQGVGEQYF
TRBV7-9,TRBJ2-3,CASSLHGLTPSTDTQYF
TRBV5-4,TRBJ1-2,CASSLAPDFYGYTF
TRBV5-6,TRBJ2-3,CASSLSDTQYF
TRBV5-1,TRBJ2-6,CASSGGESGANVLTF
TRBV5-1,TRBJ2-3,CASKFWGDHTDTQYF
TRBV28,TRBJ1-1,CASTISTGTIMNTEAFF
TRBV5-6,TRBJ1-1,CASSLDRGPEAFF
TRBV2,TRBJ2-3,CASSPGPDTQYF
TRBV19,TRBJ2-3,CASSNPALRAGDTQYF
TRBV5-1,TRBJ2-3,CASSPSGGAGDTQYF
TRBV7-2,TRBJ2-3,CASSLAASGRPTDTQYF
TRBV20-1,TRBJ2-3,CSARVASGRTDTQYF
TRBV29-1,TRBJ1-2,CSVEDRGQSLLRYGYTF
TRBV6-6,TRBJ2-1,CASSYSAGGYNEQFF
TRBV6-1,TRBJ2-1,CASRRRASGVNNEQFF
TRBV5-1,TRBJ1-2,CASSLGTGVNYGYTF
TRBV12-3/TRBV12-4,TRBJ2-7,CASSFSQVGGVAYEQYF
TRBV5-1,TRBJ2-5,CASSPSTGETQYF
TRBV5-1,TRBJ1-6,CASSLDHSPLHF
TRBV7-9,TRBJ2-4,CASSLVLAATENIQYF
TRBV7-2,TRBJ2-1,CASSLFLGTSGSNEQFF
TRBV5-1,TRBJ1-1,CASSSLQGAHTEAFF
TRBV18,TRBJ2-2,CASSEDYRTGELFF
TRBV9,TRBJ2-2,CASSPLSGTSNTGELFF
TRBV18,TRBJ2-5,CASSPIKGASGQETQYF
TRBV24-1,TRBJ1-1,CATQSGALGDTEAFF
TRBV5-1,TRBJ1-2,CASSFDDRGGGYTF
TRBV20-1,TRBJ2-1,CSASFGGAGNEQFF
TRBV7-9,TRBJ2-1,CASSFSHLAGSSYNEQFF
TRBV24-1,TRBJ2-5,CATSDRQGVKETQYF
TRBV3-1,TRBJ2-3,CASSQQGGSTDTQYF
TRBV9,TRBJ1-6,CASSVEGNSPLHF